This TCR beta chain comes out of a study of T cells expressing NK-cell markers (dated by TCRdb to the early 2020s). In the study overall: In sorted CD3+CD56+NKG2C+, CD3+CD56+NKG2C- and CD3+CD56-NKG2C+ T-cell subsets from several donors, TCR beta-chain repertoires were profiled. Sequencing of the libraries produced 2 x 150 bp reads on Illumina HiSeq 2000/2500, MiSeq or NextSeq. Seven of the eight sequenced donors were HCMV-seropositive and one was HCMV-seronegative. All eight donors whose samples were sequenced were randomly selected healthy volunteers, three of them men and five women.

HCMV-specific IgG was detected in serum with a commercial ELISA kit to determine HCMV serostatus. Ficoll density gradient centrifugation was used to isolate peripheral blood mononuclear cells from blood. These reads were obtained on an Illumina HiSeq 2000. TCR beta cDNA libraries were made by 5'RACE template switching that added a universal primer site and unique molecular identifiers. cDNA synthesis was primed from the TCR beta constant segment and was followed by two successive PCR amplification steps. Per the source publication's procedure: MIGEC was used to demultiplex reads and group reads by UMI, and MiTCR was used to assemble and quantify clonotypes. To exclude erroneous sequences, only TCR cDNA sequences supported by at least two reads were retained. The tcR package was used for downstream repertoire analysis, with clonotypes matched between fractions based on CDR3 nucleotide sequence plus V segment. VDJmatch was used to annotate antigen specificity against VDJdb, with one amino acid substitution allowed in CDR3. Once TCRdb had reprocessed the reads, it stored one entry per CDR3 protein sequence and supplied no DNA. The V and J calls were not made by the authors but by TCRdb's processing. This sample's records show about 150,000 distinct CDR3 sequences. The ten largest clones capture less than 40% of the sample.

About this clonotype: The clone's antigen remains unknown.

Study-wide conclusions, independent of this receptor: Those dominant clonotypes were again the most abundant among CD3+CD56-NKG2C+ cells in several donors, at about 25-60.1%. Whether the expanded NKG2C-expressing T cell clones were specific for HCMV antigens remained unclear. In over five donors, the dominant CD3+CD56+NKG2C+ clonotypes were among the top 10 CD8+ clonotypes and accounted for roughly 1.0-7.0% of CD8+ T cells.

The sequence came from a woman aged 50 to 60 in good health. Donor details come from another sample of the same person, matched by shared clones. Sequencing was done on a sample of blood T cells: a sorted CD56 or NKG2C T cell subset, CD4+ or CD8+ T cells, or bulk PBMC T cells (not recorded which).

The CDR3 is CASSYMGPGELFF. The sequence is built from TRBV6-5 and TRBJ2-2; TCRdb returns TRBD1, unconfirmable since there is no DNA. CDR1 and CDR2 are read off the germline V gene as MNHEY and SVGAGI. Measured from the cysteine to the phenylalanine, the CDR3 is 13 residues long. DNA is not on record.